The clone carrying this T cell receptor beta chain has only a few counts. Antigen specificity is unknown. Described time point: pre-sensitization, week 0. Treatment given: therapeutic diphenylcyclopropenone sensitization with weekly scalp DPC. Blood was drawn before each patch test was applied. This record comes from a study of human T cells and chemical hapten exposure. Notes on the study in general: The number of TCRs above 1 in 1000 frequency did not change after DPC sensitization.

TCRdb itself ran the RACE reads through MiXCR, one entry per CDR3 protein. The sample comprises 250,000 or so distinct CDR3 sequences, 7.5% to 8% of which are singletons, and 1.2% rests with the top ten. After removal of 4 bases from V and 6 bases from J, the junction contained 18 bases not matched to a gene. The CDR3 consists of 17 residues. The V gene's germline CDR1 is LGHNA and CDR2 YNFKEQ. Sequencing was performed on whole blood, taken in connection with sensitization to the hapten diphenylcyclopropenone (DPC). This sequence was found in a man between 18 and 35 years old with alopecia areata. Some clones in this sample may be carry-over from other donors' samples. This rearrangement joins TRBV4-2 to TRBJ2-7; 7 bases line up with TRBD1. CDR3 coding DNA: TGTGCCAGCAGCCCCCGACTGATCGGGACAGAATCGTCCGAGCAGTACTTC. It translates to CASSPRLIGTESSEQYF.